This T cell receptor beta chain stems from a study of blood T cell repertoires in COVID-19. The V segment lost 5 bases and the J segment 5 bases; nucleotides outside the gene matches: 9. In germline, CDR1 is SGHTA, CDR2 FQGNSA. This CDR3 has 15 residues. Under the authors' procedure: Estimation of nucleated cell counts relied on the amplification of reference gene primers. Repertoires were generated with immunoSEQ multiplex PCR, while TCRdb's copy carries only in-frame clones and drops some. V and J calls and clone size come straight from that table; D and trimming were deduced from the DNA. The sample includes just over 250,000 clones, 88% seen only once; the top ten take roughly 4%.

The TCR was taken from a man aged 60 to 75 who had recovered from COVID-19. J is TRBJ2-5 and V is TRBV7-2; the match to TRBD1 covers 9 bases. Sequenced: peripheral blood. The CDR3 sequence is CASSPTGTGSETQYF. For the CDR3, the DNA is TGTGCCAGCAGCCCCACCGGGACAGGGAGTGAGACCCAGTACTTC.